This TCR beta chain was sequenced for a study of regulatory T cells in long-lasting Graves disease (dated by TCRdb to about 2021). With regard to the full study: Persistent Graves' disease was defined as persistently positive TSH receptor autoantibodies together with antithyroid drug treatment for over 5 years. Patients with persistent Graves' disease were compared with patients with newly diagnosed Graves' disease using TCR sequencing and RNA sequencing of peripheral blood. In the clinical cohort, patients with persistent Graves' disease had used antithyroid drugs for an average of roughly 10 years. A total of around 33 samples underwent TCR sequencing, from about 13 patients with persistent Graves' disease and 20 or so patients with newly diagnosed Graves' disease. The study was registered as a clinical trial and conducted in China.

Including the terminal cysteine and phenylalanine, the CDR3 comprises 14 residues. Only the CDR3 DNA stays, 42 bases, in frame from base 1. Relative to germline, V is 4 bases shorter and J is 6 bases shorter, with 16 bases between their ends. Per the germline V gene, ENHRY is the CDR1 and SYGVKD is the CDR2. The library was built by means of multiplex PCR. Instrument on record: Illumina HiSeq 4000. TCR beta libraries were built with iRepertoire HTBI primers and Arm-PCR amplification of CDR3 regions. PCR products were gel purified before sequencing. Per the source publication's procedure: Gene usage analysis of CDR3 amino acid clonotypes relied on the 60 or so TRBV and 12 to 15 TRBJ segments identified across samples. COPE and FqMerger were used to merge the filtered high-quality paired reads into contigs. Contigs were aligned with BLAST to IMGT TRBV, TRBD and TRBJ reference genes, and CDR3 was defined per IMGT. Any clonotype with a frequency above 0.1% was counted as a highly expanded clone. Shannon entropy was used to measure repertoire diversity, and the Gini coefficient was used to measure V-J evenness. Clonotypes shared by more than one individual were considered public. TCRdb reprocessed the public reads (quality trimming at Q25 with fastp, clone calling with MiXCR) and kept in-frame beta chains. Every entry covers one CDR3 protein and lists the most common genes and DNA from its rows. The V and J calls were determined by TCRdb, not by the authors. For this sample there are a few hundred thousand distinct CDR3 sequences; about 25% appear just once. The ten largest clonotypes hold 26% of the sample.

Points the paper makes about the study in general: More public clonotypes were shared among persistent patients (fewer than 3,000) than among newly diagnosed patients (966). The authors noted that the small sample size was a limitation that may lower accuracy. Preferential use of TRBV28, TRBJ1-2 and TRBJ2-5 was observed in persistent disease, whereas TRBV20-1 and TRBJ2-1 were favored in newly diagnosed disease. Compared with newly diagnosed patients, patients with persistent Graves' disease had lower TCR Shannon entropy and fewer highly expanded clones, which suggests clonal expansion. Peripheral blood alone was examined, since thyroid tissue, which constituted the primary lesion, could not be accessed. Sequencing and analysis were limited to the TCR beta chain.

The sample's time point, from its label and the paper: persistent/refractory GD, antithyroid drugs over 5 years with positive TRAb. RNA was extracted from PBMCs in TRIzol for both TCR sequencing and RNA sequencing. The diagnosis of Graves' disease followed American Thyroid Association guidelines. The patients came from an endocrinology department in Xi'an, China. From each patient, about 8.9 milliliters of peripheral blood was collected into an EDTA anticoagulant tube. Ficoll Paque Plus density gradient separation was used to isolate PBMCs, and no additional T cell sorting was done. RNA quality was checked with an Agilent 2100 Bioanalyzer and agarose gel, and concentration with a NanoDrop 2000. Concerning this clonotype itself: Its recognized antigen is unknown. No base qualities exist here, and no much larger clone lies one base off it.

The TCR sequence derives from a female donor with Graves disease. This material consisted of peripheral blood mononuclear cells (PBMCs), taken when the disease was refractory, from a patient treated with antithyroid drugs. The V gene is TRBV10-3 and the J gene is TRBJ2-7; the D region is possibly TRBD1 or TRBD2, each matching across 6 bases. The CDR3 in this case is CAISAPSGGSEQYF. The nucleotides read TGTGCCATCAGTGCTCCTTCCGGGGGCAGCGAGCAGTACTTC.